This is a list of T cell receptor beta chains from one sample in a study of early stage breast cancer tumors. Some clones are missing from TCRdb's copy, which holds only in-frame ones; the method was immunoSEQ multiplex PCR. The table shows about 21,000 clones, with about three quarters occurring only once. The material sequenced was blood. The receptors were sampled from a person between 60 and 70 years old with breast cancer. CDR3s include the opening cysteine and the closing phenylalanine or tryptophan. A D gene is named only where the DNA matches it firmly. Clone size, where shown, is once, few, many, or a class for clones that have expanded.

cdr3_aa,cdr3_nt,d_call,clone_size,cdr3_length,v_call,j_call
CASSLRTAGANVLTF,TGTGCCAGCAGCTTGAGGACGGCTGGGGCCAACGTCCTGACTTTC,NA,once,15,TRBV5-4,TRBJ2-6
CASSQRRIAGPNTGELFF,TGTGCCAGCAGCCAGAGGAGGATAGCGGGGCCGAACACCGGGGAGCTGTTTTTT,TRBD2,NA,18,TRBV9,TRBJ2-2
CASSIARTTMNTEAFF,TGTGCCAGTAGTATAGCGAGGACAACAATGAACACTGAAGCTTTCTTT,NA,once,16,TRBV19,TRBJ1-1
CASRYGVTETQYF,TGCGCCAGCAGGTATGGAGTTACCGAGACCCAGTACTTC,NA,few,13,TRBV5-1,TRBJ2-5
CASSSGAAAGVNEQFF,TGTGCCAGTAGTAGTGGGGCGGCTGCGGGAGTTAATGAGCAGTTCTTC,TRBD2,NA,16,TRBV19,TRBJ2-1
CASSLAGSGRGGHNEQFF,TGTGCCAGCAGCTTAGCGGGTAGCGGGAGAGGCGGACACAATGAGCAGTTCTTC,TRBD2,NA,18,TRBV7-2,TRBJ2-1
CASTPGAGRSYEQYF,TGCGCCAGCACCCCCGGGGCTGGGAGGTCCTACGAGCAGTACTTC,NA,NA,15,TRBV5-1,TRBJ2-7
CASSQGTGYGYTF,TGTGCCAGCAGCCAAGGGACAGGCTATGGCTACACCTTC,TRBD1,few,13,TRBV14,TRBJ1-2
CASSLGHRDEQFF,TGCGCCAGCAGCCTGGGACACCGCGATGAGCAGTTCTTC,NA,NA,13,TRBV5-1,TRBJ2-1
CASSQDLAGGKTQYF,TGTGCCAGCAGCCAAGATCTAGCGGGGGGAAAGACCCAGTACTTC,TRBD2,NA,15,TRBV4-2,TRBJ2-5
CASSLSDSYNEQFF,TGTGCTAGCAGCTTGTCAGATTCCTACAATGAGCAGTTCTTC,NA,NA,14,TRBV7-7,TRBJ2-1
CASSPTSGISYEQYF,TGTGCCAGCAGTCCGACTAGCGGCATCTCCTACGAGCAGTACTTC,TRBD2,once,15,TRBV6-1,TRBJ2-7
CASSLGQNANYGYTF,TGCGCCAGCAGCTTGGGACAGAATGCTAACTATGGCTACACCTTC,NA,few,15,TRBV5-1,TRBJ1-2
CASSLDGQGLLGYTF,TGTGCCAGCAGCTTAGACGGACAGGGCCTTCTTGGCTACACCTTC,TRBD1,NA,15,TRBV4-2,TRBJ1-2
CASSPHRGSSYEQYF,TGTGCCAGCAGCCCTCATCGGGGGAGCTCCTACGAGCAGTACTTC,NA,NA,15,TRBV5-8,TRBJ2-7
CASSVAAGGYNEQFF,TGTGCCAGCAGCGTAGCAGCGGGAGGTTACAATGAGCAGTTCTTC,TRBD2,NA,15,TRBV9,TRBJ2-1
CASSLDLAEYGYTF,TGTGCCAGCAGCTTGGACCTGGCTGAATATGGCTACACCTTC,NA,NA,14,TRBV5-6,TRBJ1-2
CASSVQSSYEQYF,TGTGCCAGCTCAGTTCAGAGCTCCTACGAGCAGTACTTC,NA,NA,13,TRBV18,TRBJ2-7
CAITSGGSPYNEQFF,TGTGCCATCACTAGCGGGGGGTCTCCCTACAATGAGCAGTTCTTC,TRBD2,NA,15,TRBV10-3,TRBJ2-1
CASSPADRVEETQYF,TGTGCCAGCAGCCCCGCCGACAGGGTGGAAGAGACCCAGTACTTC,TRBD1,NA,15,TRBV5-6,TRBJ2-5
CASSLVLAGQETQYF,TGTGCCAGCAGCTTGGTACTAGCGGGCCAAGAGACCCAGTACTTC,TRBD2,medium-sized,15,TRBV5-4,TRBJ2-5
CASSLNPAGGPKTQYF,TGTGCCAGCAGCTTAAACCCAGCGGGAGGGCCGAAGACCCAGTACTTC,TRBD2,NA,16,TRBV7-3,TRBJ2-5
CSVGQGAETQYF,TGCAGCGTTGGGCAGGGCGCAGAGACCCAGTACTTC,NA,NA,12,TRBV29-1,TRBJ2-5
CASRMTGGQETQYF,TGTGCCAGCAGGATGACAGGGGGTCAAGAGACCCAGTACTTC,TRBD1,NA,14,TRBV2,TRBJ2-5
CAWSVGFIWQANTGELFF,TGTGCCTGGAGTGTTGGGTTTATATGGCAGGCGAACACCGGGGAGCTGTTTTTT,NA,NA,18,TRBV30,TRBJ2-2
CASSQSADGTNQPQHF,TGCGCCAGCAGTCAATCTGCCGACGGCACTAATCAGCCCCAGCATTTT,NA,NA,16,TRBV23-1,TRBJ1-5
CASSLDRTDTQYF,TGTGCCAGCAGCTTGGACAGGACAGATACGCAGTATTTT,NA,NA,13,TRBV5-4,TRBJ2-3
CASSVFAARGTSGSNEQFF,TGTGCCAGTAGTGTATTCGCCGCCCGAGGGACTAGCGGGAGTAATGAGCAGTTCTTC,TRBD2,NA,19,TRBV19,TRBJ2-1
CASSIARGRKILYGYTF,TGTGCCAGTAGTATCGCAAGGGGACGGAAGATTCTCTATGGCTACACCTTC,NA,NA,17,TRBV19,TRBJ1-2
CASSLRGGPNEQFF,TGTGCCAGCTCTTTGAGGGGTGGGCCGAATGAGCAGTTCTTC,NA,NA,14,TRBV9,TRBJ2-1
CASIIGGSGTEAFF,TGTGCCAGCATCATAGGGGGCAGTGGGACTGAAGCTTTCTTT,TRBD1,NA,14,TRBV6-5,TRBJ1-1
CASSGGRRGTQYF,TGTGCCAGCAGTGGGGGCCGCAGGGGGACCCAGTACTTC,NA,NA,13,TRBV2,TRBJ2-5
CASSVLGGVGYTF,TGTGCCAGCAGCGTGTTGGGGGGGGTCGGCTACACCTTC,NA,NA,13,TRBV11-3,TRBJ1-2
CASSPNYGNSNYGYTF,TGTGCCAGCTCACCAAATTACGGGAATTCTAACTATGGCTACACCTTC,NA,NA,16,TRBV18,TRBJ1-2
CASSGGTDTQYF,TGCGCCAGCAGTGGGGGCACAGATACGCAGTATTTT,NA,NA,12,TRBV5-1,TRBJ2-3
CASSVGPGGRVDYGYTF,TGTGCCAGCAGCGTAGGGCCCGGGGGGAGGGTCGACTATGGCTACACCTTC,NA,NA,17,TRBV9,TRBJ1-2
CASSLIPVGSDGYTF,TGTGCCAGCAGTTTAATTCCTGTGGGTTCGGATGGCTACACCTTC,NA,NA,15,TRBV27,TRBJ1-2
CASSLAWDNYEQYF,TGCGCCAGCAGCTTGGCCTGGGACAACTACGAGCAGTACTTC,NA,NA,14,TRBV5-1,TRBJ2-7
CASSQAQASYNEQFF,TGTGCCAGCAGCCAAGCCCAGGCCAGCTACAATGAGCAGTTCTTC,NA,once,15,TRBV4-2,TRBJ2-1